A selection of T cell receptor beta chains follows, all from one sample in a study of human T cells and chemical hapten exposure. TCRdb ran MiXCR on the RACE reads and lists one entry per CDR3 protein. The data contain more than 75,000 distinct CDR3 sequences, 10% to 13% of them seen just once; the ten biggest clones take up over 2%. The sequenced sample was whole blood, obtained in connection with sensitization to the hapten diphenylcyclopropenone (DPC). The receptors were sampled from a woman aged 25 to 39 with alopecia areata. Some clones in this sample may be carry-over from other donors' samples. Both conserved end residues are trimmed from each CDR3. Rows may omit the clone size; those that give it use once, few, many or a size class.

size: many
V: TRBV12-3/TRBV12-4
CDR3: ASSPPGHFMNTEAF

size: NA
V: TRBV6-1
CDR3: ASSEVGLNTEAF

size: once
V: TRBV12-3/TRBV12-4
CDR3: ASSLSRGNQPQH

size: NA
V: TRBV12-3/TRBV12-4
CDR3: ASSLGTTDTDTQY

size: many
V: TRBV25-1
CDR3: ASSGLTPDRGRQYEQY

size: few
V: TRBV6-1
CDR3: ATPPTVVRTEAF

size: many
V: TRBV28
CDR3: ASETDRGKSGANVLT

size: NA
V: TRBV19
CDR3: ASSAQGVYSDGYT

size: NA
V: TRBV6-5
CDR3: ASSYRLVPGQRTDTQY

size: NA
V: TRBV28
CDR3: ASNPTGLSYEQY

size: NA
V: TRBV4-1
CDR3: ASSQSEVRVVYEQY

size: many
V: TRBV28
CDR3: ASSLTDRGLNQPQH

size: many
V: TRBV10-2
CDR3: ASGPGQGYEQY

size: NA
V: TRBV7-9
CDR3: ASSLGQGNEQF

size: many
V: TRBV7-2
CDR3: ASSLAPNTEAF

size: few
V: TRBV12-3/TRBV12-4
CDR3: ASSLYGETQY

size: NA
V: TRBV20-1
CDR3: SARVGLGNQPQH

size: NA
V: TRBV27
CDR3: ASSTLRHEQF

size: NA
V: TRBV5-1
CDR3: ASSLEGVYTEAF

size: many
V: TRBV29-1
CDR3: SVVWSGQQAF

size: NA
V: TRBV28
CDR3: ASSRSDLTAFEQY

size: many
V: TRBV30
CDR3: ALSRGFTDTQY

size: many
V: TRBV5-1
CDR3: ASSESGTPEGEQY

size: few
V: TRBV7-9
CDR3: ASSLGGLAYEQY

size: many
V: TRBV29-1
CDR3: SVGLAGVPDTQY

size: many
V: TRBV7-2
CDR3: ASSFRSVTGELF

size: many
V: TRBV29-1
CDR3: SVIAGAETQY

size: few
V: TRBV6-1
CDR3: ASRGQGYLTEAF

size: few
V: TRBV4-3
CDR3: ASSQAPGVGGHGYT

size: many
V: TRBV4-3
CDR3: ASSQDLGLSSGYT

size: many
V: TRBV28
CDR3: ASVGTSLTGELF

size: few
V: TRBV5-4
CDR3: ASSLAFQETQY

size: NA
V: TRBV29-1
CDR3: SVNTGELF

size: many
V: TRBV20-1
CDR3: SARVPMVPGSGYT

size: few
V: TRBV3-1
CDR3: ASSHGYEQY

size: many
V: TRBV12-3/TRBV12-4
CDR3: ASSSRPRGLNTGELF

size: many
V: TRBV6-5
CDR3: ASSYYRGAYGYT

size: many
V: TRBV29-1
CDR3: SVGETGYYEQY

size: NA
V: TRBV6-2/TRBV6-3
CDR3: ASSSWDGANYGYT

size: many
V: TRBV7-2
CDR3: ASSFAPLDGYT

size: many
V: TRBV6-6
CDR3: ASSTKRRDRATGANVLT

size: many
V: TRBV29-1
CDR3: SVLRDPYRGYT

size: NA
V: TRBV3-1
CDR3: ASSQNRDRAAF

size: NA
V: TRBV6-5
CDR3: ASSYYDQRTDTQY

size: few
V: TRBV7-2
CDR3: ASSRDRAAYNEQF

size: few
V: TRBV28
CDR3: ASSLGLAGASEQF

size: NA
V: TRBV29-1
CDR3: SVGQGDQPQH

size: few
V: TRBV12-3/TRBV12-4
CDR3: ASSWRGLRGTGELF

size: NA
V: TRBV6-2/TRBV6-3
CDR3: ASRGLAGPAGELF

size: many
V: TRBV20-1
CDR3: SLPRPGKNYGYT